This TCR beta chain was retrieved from a study of blood T cell repertoires in COVID-19. The overall study: T cells, B-cell-depleted T cells, or PBMCs provided the cDNA or gDNA that served as material.

The data were produced by immunoSEQ multiplex PCR, yet TCRdb's version contains in-frame clones alone and is incomplete. The repertoire consists of 320,000 or so clones, with 85% occurring once and the leading ten covering 1.5% to 2%. In germline, CDR1 is SGHTA, CDR2 FQGNSA. The CDR3 runs to 15 residues. The V end was cut by 4 bases, the J end by 2 bases, with 11 bases between. The material sequenced was PBMCs or T cells enriched from blood (not recorded which). This TCR derives from a woman younger than 45 who had been exposed to COVID-19. The V call is TRBV7-2, the J call TRBJ2-2; a weak D match, TRBD1 (6 bases). Here the CDR3 DNA reads TGTGCCAGCAGCTCGACAGGCCCTAACACCGGGGAGCTGTTTTTT. This sequence encodes CASSSTGPNTGELFF.